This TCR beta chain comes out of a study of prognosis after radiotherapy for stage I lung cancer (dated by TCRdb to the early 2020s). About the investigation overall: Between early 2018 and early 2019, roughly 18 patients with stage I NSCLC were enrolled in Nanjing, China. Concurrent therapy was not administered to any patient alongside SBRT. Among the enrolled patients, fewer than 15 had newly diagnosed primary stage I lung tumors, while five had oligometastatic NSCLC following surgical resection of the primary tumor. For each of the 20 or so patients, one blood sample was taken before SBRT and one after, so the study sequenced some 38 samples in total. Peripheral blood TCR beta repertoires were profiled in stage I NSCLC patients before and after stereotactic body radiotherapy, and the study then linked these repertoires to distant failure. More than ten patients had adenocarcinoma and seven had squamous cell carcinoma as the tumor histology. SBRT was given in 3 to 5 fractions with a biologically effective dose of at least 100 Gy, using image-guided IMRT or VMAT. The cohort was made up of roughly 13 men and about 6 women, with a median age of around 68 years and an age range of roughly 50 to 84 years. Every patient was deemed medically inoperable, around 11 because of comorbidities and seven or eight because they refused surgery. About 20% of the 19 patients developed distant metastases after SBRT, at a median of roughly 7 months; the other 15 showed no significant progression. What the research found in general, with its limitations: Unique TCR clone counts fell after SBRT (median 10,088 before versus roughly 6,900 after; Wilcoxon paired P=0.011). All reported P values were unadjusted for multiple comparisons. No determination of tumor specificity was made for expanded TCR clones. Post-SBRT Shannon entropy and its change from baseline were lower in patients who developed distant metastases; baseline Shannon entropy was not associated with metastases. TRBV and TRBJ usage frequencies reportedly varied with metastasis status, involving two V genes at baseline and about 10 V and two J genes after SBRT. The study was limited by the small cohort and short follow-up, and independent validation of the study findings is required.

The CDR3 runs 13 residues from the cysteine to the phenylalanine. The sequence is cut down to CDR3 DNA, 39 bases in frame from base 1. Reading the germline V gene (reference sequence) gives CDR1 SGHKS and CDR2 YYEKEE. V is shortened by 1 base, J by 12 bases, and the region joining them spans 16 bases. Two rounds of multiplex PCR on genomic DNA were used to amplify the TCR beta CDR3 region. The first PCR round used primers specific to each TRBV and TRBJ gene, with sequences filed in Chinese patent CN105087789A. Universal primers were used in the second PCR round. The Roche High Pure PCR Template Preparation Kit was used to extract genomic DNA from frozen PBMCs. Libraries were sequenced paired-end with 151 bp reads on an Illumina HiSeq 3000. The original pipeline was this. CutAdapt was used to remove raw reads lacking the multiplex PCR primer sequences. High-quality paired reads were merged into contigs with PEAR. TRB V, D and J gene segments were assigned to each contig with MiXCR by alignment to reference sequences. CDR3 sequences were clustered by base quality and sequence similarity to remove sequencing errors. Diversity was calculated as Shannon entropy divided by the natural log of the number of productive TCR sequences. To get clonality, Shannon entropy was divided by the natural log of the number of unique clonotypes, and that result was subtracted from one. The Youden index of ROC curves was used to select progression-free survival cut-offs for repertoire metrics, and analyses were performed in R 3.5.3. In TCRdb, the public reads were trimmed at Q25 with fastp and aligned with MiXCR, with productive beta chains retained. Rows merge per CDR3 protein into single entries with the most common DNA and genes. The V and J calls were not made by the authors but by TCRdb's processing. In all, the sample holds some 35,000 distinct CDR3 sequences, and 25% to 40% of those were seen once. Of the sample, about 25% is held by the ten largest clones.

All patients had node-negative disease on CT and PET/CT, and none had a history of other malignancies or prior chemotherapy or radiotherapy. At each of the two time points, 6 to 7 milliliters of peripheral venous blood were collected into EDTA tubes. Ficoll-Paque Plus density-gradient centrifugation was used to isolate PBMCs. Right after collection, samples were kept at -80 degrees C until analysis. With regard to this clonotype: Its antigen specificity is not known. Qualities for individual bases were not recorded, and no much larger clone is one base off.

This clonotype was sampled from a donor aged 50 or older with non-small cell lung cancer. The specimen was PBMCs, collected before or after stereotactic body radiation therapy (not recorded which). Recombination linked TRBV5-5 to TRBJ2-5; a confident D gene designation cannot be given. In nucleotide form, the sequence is TGTGCCAGCAGCTTGAATTTGGAGAGGAAGGAGTACTTC. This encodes CASSLNLERKEYF.